The next 9 T cell receptor beta chains were all read from a single sample in a study of blood T cell repertoires in COVID-19. Repertoires were generated with immunoSEQ multiplex PCR, while TCRdb's copy carries only in-frame clones and drops some. The sample has fewer than 200,000 clones, about four fifths seen once; the top ten hold roughly 6.7%. Sequenced material: peripheral blood. The receptors here all came from a man between 60 and 75 years old with acute or convalescent COVID-19.

Only a few counts were recorded for this clone. The chain recombines TRBV2 with TRBJ1-2, with 9 bases lining up with TRBD1. The CDR3 totals 14 residues. CDR1 SNHLY and CDR2 FYNNEI come from the germline V gene. V lost 5 bases to trimming and J lost 6 bases; unmatched junction nucleotides: 7. CDR3 in amino acids: CASSITGGNDGYTF. CDR3 sequence (DNA): TGTGCCAGCAGTATAACAGGGGGCAACGATGGCTACACCTTC.

The gene calls are TRBV4-2 and TRBJ2-5, with 10 bases lining up with TRBD2. The CDR3 is made up of 18 amino acids. With 0 bases clipped from V and 5 bases from J, the junction kept 12 bases outside the gene matches. Germline-derived CDR1 and CDR2 are LGHNA and YNFKEQ. In DNA, the CDR3 is TGTGCCAGCAGCCAAGATTTCGGGCTAGCGGGAGTCCAGGAGACCCAGTACTTC. It translates to CASSQDFGLAGVQETQYF.

This clone occurred once. The chain is built from TRBV3-1 (or the pseudogene TRBV3-2) and TRBJ2-1; tentatively, D is TRBD2 (5 bases). Germline values: CDR1 LGHDT, CDR2 YNNKEL (reference sequence). Trimming left V 3 bases short and J 0 bases short, with 15 bases between. The CDR3 covers 17 residues. CDR3 protein: CASSHNALGSSYNEQFF. The CDR3 DNA sequence: TGTGCCAGCAGCCACAACGCTCTAGGGAGCTCCTACAATGAGCAGTTCTTC.

The genes are TRBV19 and TRBJ2-5, with a tentative D call TRBD2 (5 bases). Trimming removed 9 bases from V and 2 bases from J, with 19 bases in between. The CDR3 spans 15 residues. Germline V gives CDR1 LNHDA, CDR2 SQIVND (reference sequence). CDR3 loop: CASKPGESIQETQYF. CDR3 DNA sequence: TGTGCCAGCAAGCCCGGGGAGTCCATACAAGAGACCCAGTACTTC.

The chain employs TRBV29-1 and TRBJ2-3, with 8 nucleotides matching TRBD2. The CDR3 covers 14 residues. Germline V CDR1 and CDR2: SQVTM, ANQGSEA. Trimming at V came to 2 bases and at J to 1 base, leaving 2 bases not matched to a gene. CDR3 DNA sequence: TGCAGCGTTGAATCGGGGGGGGGCACAGATACGCAGTATTTT. Translating it yields CSVESGGGTDTQYF.

V usage is TRBV12-3 or TRBV12-4 and J usage is TRBJ1-2; unclear D gene. This CDR3 is 13 amino acids long. V lost 2 bases and J 2 bases, leaving 6 bases between the germline ends. The CDR3 DNA follows: TGTGCCAGCAGTTTATCCAGGAACTATGGCTACACCTTC. Its protein product is CASSLSRNYGYTF.

This chain connects TRBV3-1 (or the pseudogene TRBV3-2) to TRBJ2-3; 14 nucleotides align to TRBD2. Germline CDR1 and CDR2: LGHDT and YNNKEL (reference sequence). The CDR3 has 16 residues. V lost 4 bases to trimming and J lost 6 bases; unmatched junction nucleotides: 6. The CDR3 bases are TGTGCCAGCAGCCCGGGACTAGCGGGAGCTGCTGATACGCAGTATTTT. It translates to CASSPGLAGAADTQYF.

This clone was counted many times. CDR3 residues: CVTRKTGLNTEAFF. The CDR3 DNA reads as TGTGTAACTAGGAAGACAGGCCTGAACACTGAAGCTTTCTTT. The V gene is TRBV27, the J gene TRBJ1-1; weak D call: TRBD1 (6 bases). CDR1 and CDR2 from the germline V gene are MNHEY and SMNVEV (reference sequence). The CDR3 loop spans 14 amino acids.

The chain uses TRBV29-1 and TRBJ1-2, with unresolved D. This CDR3 has 10 amino acids. V was shortened by 4 bases and J by 7 bases, with 7 bases between the two germline ends. Germline CDR1 is SQVTM and CDR2 is ANQGSEA. The CDR3 coding sequence is TGCAGCGTTGCGGAGTTTGGCTACACCTTC. Residues: CSVAEFGYTF.